Listed below are T cell receptor beta chains from one sample, sequenced in a study of cytomegalovirus exposure and HLA in healthy donors. Assay: immunoSEQ multiplex PCR; the TCRdb copy retains only in-frame clones and omits some. The data contain fewer than 100,000 clones, more than 75% of them singletons. Material: PBMCs. The receptor set was obtained from a man younger than 40 in good health and CMV-seronegative. Both conserved end residues are part of each CDR3. The D gene is left open where the match is weak. Clone sizes are given selectively: once, few, many, or a class where the clone is expanded.

j_call,d_call,clone_size,v_call,cdr3_aa,cdr3_nt
TRBJ1-5,TRBD1,NA,TRBV6-1,CASSEAGQGASNQPQHF,TGTGCCAGCAGTGAAGCCGGGCAGGGGGCATCCAATCAGCCCCAGCATTTT
TRBJ2-7,TRBD2,NA,TRBV5-1,CASSLFSGRRYEQYF,TGCGCCAGCAGCTTGTTCAGCGGGAGGAGATACGAGCAGTACTTC
TRBJ2-1,TRBD1,NA,TRBV6-6,CAGGENNEQFF,TGTGCAGGGGGCGAGAACAATGAGCAGTTCTTC
TRBJ1-1,NA,NA,TRBV29-1,CSVEQQLNTEAFF,TGCAGCGTTGAACAACAGCTGAACACTGAAGCTTTCTTT
TRBJ1-4,NA,NA,TRBV27,CASSSRQDGGEKLFF,TGTGCCAGCAGTTCTAGACAGGATGGGGGTGAAAAACTGTTTTTT
TRBJ1-5,NA,NA,TRBV5-1,CASSLDSPNQPQHF,TGCGCCAGCAGCTTGGACTCCCCCAATCAGCCCCAGCATTTT
TRBJ1-3,NA,once,TRBV4-2,CASSQGQGTNTIYF,TGTGCCAGCAGCCAAGGTCAGGGGACAAACACCATATATTTT
TRBJ1-1,TRBD1,NA,TRBV28,CATRGTGVFYTEAFF,TGTGCCACCCGGGGGACAGGGGTGTTTTACACTGAAGCTTTCTTT
TRBJ1-4,TRBD1,NA,TRBV7-9,CASSLYGTANEKLFF,TGTGCCAGCAGCTTGTACGGGACAGCTAATGAAAAACTGTTTTTT
TRBJ2-7,TRBD1,once,TRBV28,CASSFPGQDYEQYF,TGTGCCAGCAGTTTTCCCGGACAGGACTACGAGCAGTACTTC
TRBJ1-2,NA,NA,TRBV19,CASSMKLDYGYTF,TGTGCCAGTAGTATGAAACTCGACTATGGCTACACCTTC
TRBJ1-1,NA,NA,TRBV27,CASSDGRMNTEAFF,TGTGCCAGCTCCGATGGGCGAATGAACACTGAAGCTTTCTTT
TRBJ2-1,TRBD2,NA,TRBV28,CASSFFGLADYNEQFF,TGTGCCAGCAGTTTCTTCGGGCTAGCGGACTACAATGAGCAGTTCTTC
TRBJ2-3,TRBD2,NA,TRBV5-1,CASSPGGSGGATDTQYF,TGCGCCAGCAGCCCCGGAGGGTCCGGGGGGGCTACAGATACGCAGTATTTT
TRBJ2-3,NA,few,TRBV5-6,CASSLVGGGSDTQYF,TGTGCCAGCAGCTTGGTAGGTGGGGGCTCAGATACGCAGTATTTT
TRBJ1-3,NA,NA,TRBV11-2,CASSLELRNTIYF,TGTGCCAGCAGCTTAGAACTGCGAAACACCATATATTTT
TRBJ1-5,NA,NA,TRBV6-1,CASSEVRNSNQPQHF,TGTGCCAGCAGTGAGGTCAGGAATAGCAATCAGCCCCAGCATTTT
TRBJ1-1,TRBD1,NA,TRBV6-1,CASRTGGYTEAFF,TGTGCCAGCCGGACAGGGGGCTACACTGAAGCTTTCTTT
TRBJ1-4,TRBD1,NA,TRBV11-2,CASSSRDRGSNEKLFF,TGTGCCAGCAGCTCCCGGGACAGGGGGTCTAATGAAAAACTGTTTTTT
TRBJ2-2,NA,NA,TRBV18,CASSPAIQDHTGELFF,TGTGCCAGCTCACCAGCGATACAGGATCACACCGGGGAGCTGTTTTTT
TRBJ2-3,NA,once,TRBV5-1,CASSDSSDTQYF,TGCGCCAGCAGCGACAGTTCAGATACGCAGTATTTT
TRBJ1-2,NA,NA,TRBV6-5,CASSRTGDYGYTF,TGTGCCAGCTCCCGCACGGGAGACTATGGCTACACCTTC
TRBJ2-7,NA,NA,TRBV9,CASSVAPGGTYEQYF,TGTGCCAGCAGCGTAGCGCCAGGAGGGACCTACGAGCAGTACTTC
TRBJ2-4,NA,NA,TRBV19,CASSPNSNIQYF,TGTGCCAGTAGTCCAAACTCAAACATTCAGTACTTC
TRBJ2-5,NA,NA,TRBV11-3,CASSLRQGGQETQYF,TGTGCCAGCAGCCTACGACAGGGAGGACAAGAGACCCAGTACTTC
TRBJ1-5,NA,NA,TRBV6-5,CASSLREGNQPQHF,TGTGCCAGCAGCCTCAGGGAAGGCAATCAGCCCCAGCATTTT
TRBJ2-7,NA,NA,TRBV28,CASSLTENEQYF,TGTGCCAGCAGTTTAACGGAGAACGAGCAGTACTTC
TRBJ2-5,TRBD1,NA,TRBV27,CASSPYDRGGETQYF,TGTGCCAGCAGTCCATACGACAGGGGGGGGGAGACCCAGTACTTC
TRBJ2-4,TRBD2,NA,TRBV28,CASSLGGLAGGRHF,TGTGCCAGCAGTTTGGGCGGACTAGCGGGAGGTAGGCACTTC
TRBJ2-7,NA,NA,TRBV6-5,CASSYSKRGFHEQYF,TGTGCCAGCAGTTACTCGAAACGGGGGTTCCACGAGCAGTACTTC
TRBJ1-4,TRBD1,NA,TRBV6-5,CASSYGQGVEKLFF,TGTGCCAGCAGTTACGGACAGGGGGTTGAAAAACTGTTTTTT
TRBJ1-2,TRBD1,NA,TRBV30,CAWSLTGRGYTF,TGTGCCTGGAGTTTGACAGGGCGAGGCTACACCTTC
TRBJ2-4,NA,NA,TRBV6-1,CASSEVSRSVDIQYF,TGTGCCAGCAGTGAAGTCTCGAGATCGGTGGACATTCAGTACTTC
TRBJ2-4,NA,NA,TRBV28,CASSPFLPGGGAAKNIQYF,TGTGCCAGCAGTCCCTTCCTCCCGGGGGGCGGGGCAGCCAAAAACATTCAGTACTTC
TRBJ2-1,TRBD2,NA,TRBV30,CAWRSQREIEEQFF,TGTGCCTGGAGGAGCCAGCGGGAGATAGAGGAGCAGTTCTTC
TRBJ1-1,NA,NA,TRBV7-3,CASSLQGPAAAFF,TGTGCCAGCAGCCTACAGGGTCCGGCGGCAGCTTTCTTT
TRBJ2-2,NA,NA,TRBV5-8,CASSLEISTGELFF,TGTGCCAGCAGCTTGGAGATCAGCACCGGGGAGCTGTTTTTT
TRBJ2-1,NA,NA,TRBV4-1,CASSPGEYYNEQFF,TGCGCCAGCAGCCCAGGGGAGTACTACAATGAGCAGTTCTTC
TRBJ2-7,TRBD2,once,TRBV5-1,CASSFIVSGGAVGDEQYF,TGCGCCAGCAGCTTCATAGTTAGCGGGGGGGCCGTGGGAGACGAGCAGTACTTC
TRBJ2-5,TRBD2,NA,TRBV30,CAWSIGGLAGEETQYF,TGTGCCTGGAGTATCGGTGGACTAGCGGGAGAAGAGACCCAGTACTTC
TRBJ2-1,NA,NA,TRBV10-3,CAISEGGNFNEQFF,TGTGCCATCAGTGAAGGGGGAAATTTCAATGAGCAGTTCTTC
TRBJ2-5,NA,NA,TRBV4-1,CASSQTGETQYF,TGCGCCAGCAGTCAAACCGGAGAGACCCAGTACTTC